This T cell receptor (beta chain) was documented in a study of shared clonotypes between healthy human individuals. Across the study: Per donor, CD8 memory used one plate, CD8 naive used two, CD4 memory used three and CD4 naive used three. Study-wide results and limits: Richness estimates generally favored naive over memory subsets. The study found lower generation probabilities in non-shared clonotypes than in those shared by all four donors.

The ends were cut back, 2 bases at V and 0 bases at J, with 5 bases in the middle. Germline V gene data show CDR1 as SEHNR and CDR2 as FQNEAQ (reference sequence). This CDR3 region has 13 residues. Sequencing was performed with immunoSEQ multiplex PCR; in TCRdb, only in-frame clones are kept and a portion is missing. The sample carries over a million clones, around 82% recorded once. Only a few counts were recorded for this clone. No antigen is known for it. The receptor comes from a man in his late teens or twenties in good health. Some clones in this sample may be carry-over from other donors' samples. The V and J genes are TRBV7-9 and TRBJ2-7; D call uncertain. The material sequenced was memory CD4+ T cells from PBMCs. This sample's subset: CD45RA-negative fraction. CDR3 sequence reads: CASSLTASYEQYF. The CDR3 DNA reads TGTGCCAGCAGCTTAACAGCCTCCTACGAGCAGTACTTC.